Shown below are 26 T cell receptor beta chains from a single sample sequenced in a study of T cells after yellow fever vaccination. TCRdb analysed the 5' RACE reads with MiXCR anew, one entry per CDR3 protein. The data contain 450,000 to 600,000 distinct CDR3 sequences, roughly 13% of them singletons. The sample in question was PBMCs, obtained on the day of the yellow fever booster vaccination. These receptors all stem from a man aged 25-40 years who received the YFV17D yellow fever vaccine.

The sample holds many counts of this clonotype. The V and J genes are TRBV7-2 and TRBJ2-3, with D unresolved. CDR3 size: 13 residues. V was pared by 1 base and J by 2 bases, with 4 bases between. Germline CDR1 is SGHTA and CDR2 is FQGNSA. The CDR3 DNA follows: TGTGCCAGCAGCTTAGGGGCCACAGATACGCAGTATTTT. Its translation is CASSLGATDTQYF.

The chain has TRBV4-3 and TRBJ2-1; D is unresolved. The ends were cut back, 1 base at V and 7 bases at J, with 11 bases in the middle. The CDR3 has 14 residues. Germline CDR1 reads LGHNA; CDR2 reads YSLEER. Here the CDR3 reads CASSQGVLSNEQFF. The CDR3 nucleotides read TGCGCCAGCAGCCAAGGTGTCCTGTCTAATGAGCAGTTCTTC.

This clonotype was seen more than once but under ten times. The chain employs TRBV29-1 and TRBJ1-4; the D gene is possibly TRBD1 (5 bases). The CDR3 extends over 13 amino acids. V lost 5 bases to trimming and J lost 5 bases, with 12 bases between them. In germline, CDR1 is SQVTM, CDR2 ANQGSEA. DNA for the CDR3: TGCAGCGTTAAGGGTCGGGGGAATGAAAAACTGTTTTTT. This sequence encodes CSVKGRGNEKLFF.

The gene calls are TRBV19 and TRBJ2-4, with D unresolved. Germline assignment: CDR1 LNHDA and CDR2 SQIVND (reference sequence). The CDR3 has 15 residues. V was shortened by 0 bases and J by 4 bases, with 10 bases between the two germline ends. CDR3: CASSIDRILKNIQYF. For the CDR3, the DNA is TGTGCCAGTAGTATAGATCGGATATTGAAAAACATTCAGTACTTC.

This clonotype was seen repeatedly, ten times or more. The J gene is TRBJ2-1, the V gene TRBV30; 10 bases fit TRBD2. V gave up 0 bases and J gave up 7 bases; unmatched junction bases: 9. CDR1 is GTSNPN, CDR2 SVGIG, per germline (reference sequence). The CDR3 runs 16 residues. The DNA of the CDR3 is TGTGCCTGGAGTGTACGGAGTAGCGGGAGGACTAATGAGCAGTTCTTC. This gives the protein CAWSVRSSGRTNEQFF.

V and J are TRBV4-2 and TRBJ2-1; tentative D call: TRBD1 (5 bases). The CDR3 contains 15 residues. Germline CDR1 and CDR2: LGHNA and YNFKEQ. V lost 0 bases to trimming and J lost 2 bases, with 8 bases between them. The CDR3 region is CASSQDRVPYNEQFF. CDR3 coding DNA: TGTGCCAGCAGCCAAGACAGGGTCCCCTACAATGAGCAGTTCTTC.

This clonotype was recorded a few times. The rearrangement uses TRBV20-1 and TRBJ2-1, with D tentatively TRBD1 or TRBD2 (5 bases each). The CDR3 totals 12 residues. V was trimmed by 6 bases and J by 9 bases, leaving 15 bases between them. Germline CDR1 reads DFQATT; CDR2 reads SNEGSKA (reference sequence). The CDR3, as DNA: TGCAGTGCCAGTGGGGGATTGGTTGAGCAGTTCTTC. It encodes CSASGGLVEQFF.

The chain is built from TRBV7-2 and TRBJ2-4, with TRBD1 matching 7 bases. The germline V gene has CDR1 SGHTA and CDR2 FQGNSA. The CDR3 sequence is 11 residues long. J was trimmed by 13 bases and V by 6 bases; bases with no gene match: 6. CDR3 amino acids: CASSSGTAQYF. CDR3 nucleotides: TGTGCCAGCAGTTCCGGGACAGCCCAGTACTTC.

This clonotype was seen more than once but under ten times. The rearrangement uses TRBV25-1 and TRBJ2-3; TRBD2 matches at 16 bases. V lost 1 base to trimming and J lost 2 bases; unmatched junction nucleotides: 12. The CDR3 length is 21 residues. Germline lookup yields CDR1 MGHDK and CDR2 SYGVNS. CDR3 loop: CASSELRFGTSGRAPTDTQYF. The CDR3 coding sequence is TGTGCCAGCAGTGAATTGCGGTTTGGGACTAGCGGGAGGGCCCCCACAGATACGCAGTATTTT.

The V and J genes are TRBV7-2 and TRBJ2-3; 10 nucleotides match TRBD1. The trim removed 7 bases at V and 5 bases at J, leaving 15 bases unmatched. Germline V gives CDR1 SGHTA, CDR2 FQGNSA. The CDR3 consists of 17 residues. CDR3 loop: CASTPRRTGGPGDTQYF. The CDR3 region has the DNA TGTGCCAGCACCCCAAGGAGGACAGGGGGGCCGGGAGATACGCAGTATTTT.

The DNA for the CDR3 is TGCGCCAGCAGCCCGCGGGGGGCGCAAACCGGGGAGCTGTTTTTT. Amino acids: CASSPRGAQTGELFF. The rearrangement links TRBV4-3 to TRBJ2-2, with TRBD2 identical over 8 bases. J was trimmed by 5 bases and V by 4 bases; bases with no gene match: 6. Germline values: CDR1 LGHNA, CDR2 YSLEER. The CDR3 loop spans 15 amino acids.

The chain carries TRBV19 and TRBJ1-1, with 8 bases fitting TRBD1. Per germline, CDR1 LNHDA and CDR2 SQIVND (reference sequence). This CDR3 has 16 residues. The J segment lost 1 base and the V segment lost 5 bases, leaving 9 bases of the junction unmatched. The CDR3 DNA follows: TGTGCCAGTAGTTTCAGGGGGCTCCCGTCGAACACTGAAGCTTTCTTT. This sequence encodes CASSFRGLPSNTEAFF.

V usage is TRBV13 and J usage is TRBJ2-3; 12 bases map to TRBD2. The CDR3 runs 16 residues. In germline, CDR1 is PRHDT, CDR2 FYEKMQ (reference sequence). J was trimmed by 3 bases and V by 3 bases; bases with no gene match: 4. This chain's CDR3 is CASSFPSGRETDTQYF. The CDR3 DNA reads TGTGCCAGCAGCTTCCCTAGCGGGAGGGAAACAGATACGCAGTATTTT.

This clonotype was seen a few times. V gene TRBV3-1 combines with J gene TRBJ2-5; weak D call: TRBD2 (5 bases). Germline lookup yields CDR1 LGHDT and CDR2 YNNKEL (reference sequence). Trimming left V 0 bases short and J 7 bases short, with 9 bases between. CDR3 size: 13 residues. The DNA of the CDR3 is TGTGCCAGCAGCCAAGACGGGGTTGGGACCCAGTACTTC. Residues: CASSQDGVGTQYF.

This clonotype was seen a few times. V usage is TRBV30 and J usage is TRBJ2-1; D gene ambiguous. The germline V gene has CDR1 GTSNPN and CDR2 SVGIG (reference sequence). Trimming cost V 3 bases and J 0 bases, with 9 bases left between them. CDR3 length equals 14 residues. The CDR3: CAWSRPSSYNEQFF. In DNA, the CDR3 is TGTGCCTGGAGCCGGCCGAGCTCCTACAATGAGCAGTTCTTC.

This clonotype was counted only a few times. The rearrangement links TRBV29-1 to TRBJ1-3, with D unresolved. The CDR3 contains 11 residues. Germline-derived CDR1 and CDR2 are SQVTM and ANQGSEA. V lost 4 bases to trimming and J lost 4 bases, with 5 bases between them. For the CDR3, the DNA is TGCAGCGTTGGCCTAGGAAACACCATATATTTT. It specifies CSVGLGNTIYF.

This clonotype was found a few times. The chain is built from TRBV10-2 and TRBJ2-2; possibly TRBD2 for D (6 bases). CDR3 size: 14 residues. In germline, CDR1 is WSHSY, CDR2 SAAADI. V lost 9 bases and J lost 3, with 14 bases in between. CDR3 DNA: TGCGCCAGTAATCGGGGGTTAGACACCGGGGAGCTGTTTTTT. Amino acid sequence: CASNRGLDTGELFF.

This sequence joins TRBV2 and TRBJ2-7, with D perhaps matching TRBD1 (6 bases). The CDR3 is 13 amino acids. Germline V lookup: CDR1 SNHLY, CDR2 FYNNEI. With 6 bases removed from V and 6 bases from J, the gap between germline ends came to 15 bases. The CDR3 DNA reads TGTGCCAGCAGATACCGGGACACCGGCGAGCAGTACTTC. Its protein is CASRYRDTGEQYF.

This clonotype turned up a few times. This chain connects TRBV7-7 to TRBJ2-1, with a tentative D call TRBD2 (6 bases). V lost 5 bases and J 7 bases, leaving 15 bases between the germline ends. The V gene's germline CDR1 is SSHAT and CDR2 FNYEAQ (reference sequence). The CDR3 contains 14 residues. DNA for the CDR3: TGTGCCAGCAGCCCCGGTTCTCGGGGGAATGAGCAGTTCTTC. Protein: CASSPGSRGNEQFF.

J is TRBJ2-3 and V is TRBV4-3, with 7 bases aligning to TRBD2. J gave up 3 bases and V 3 bases, and 3 bases lay outside the gene matches. CDR3 length: 14 amino acids. The germline V gene has CDR1 LGHNA and CDR2 YSLEER. The CDR3 coding sequence is TGCGCCAGCAGCCACCGGGGGGTGACAGATACGCAGTATTTT. Translating gives CASSHRGVTDTQYF.

This clonotype has only a few counts. The J gene is TRBJ1-1, the V gene TRBV6-1, with 8 bases aligning to TRBD1. V lost 6 bases to trimming and J lost 1 base; unmatched junction nucleotides: 10. The germline V gene has CDR1 MNHNS and CDR2 SASEGT. CDR3 length: 16 residues. The CDR3 sequence: CASRSTGGRGNTEAFF. The CDR3 nucleotides read TGTGCCAGCAGATCTACAGGGGGAAGAGGGAACACTGAAGCTTTCTTT.

The J gene is TRBJ2-5, the V gene TRBV19; D gene uncertain. Germline-derived CDR1 and CDR2 are LNHDA and SQIVND (reference sequence). This CDR3 has 13 residues. The germline V and J ends were trimmed by 4 bases and 0 bases, with 6 bases remaining between them. The DNA for the CDR3 is TGTGCCAGTAGTAGGTACTACCAAGAGACCCAGTACTTC. Translation gives CASSRYYQETQYF.

This clonotype was counted a few times. CDR3 loop: CASSQAPIGVRDTEAFF. The CDR3, as DNA: TGCGCCAGCAGCCAAGCCCCAATTGGGGTGCGGGACACTGAAGCTTTCTTT. The chain has TRBV4-3 and TRBJ1-1, with D uncertain. Trimming removed 1 base from V and 3 bases from J, with 18 bases in between. Germline values: CDR1 LGHNA, CDR2 YSLEER. The CDR3 runs to 17 residues.

This clonotype was seen just once. The chain has TRBV4-3 and TRBJ2-7; D gene uncertain. Germline-derived CDR1 and CDR2 are LGHNA and YSLEER. The CDR3 spans 16 residues. Trimming took off 2 bases at V and 0 bases at J, with 14 bases between the two ends. The CDR3 region is CASSQSAIPISYEQYF. In DNA, the CDR3 is TGCGCCAGCAGCCAATCGGCCATTCCCATCTCCTACGAGCAGTACTTC.

This clonotype was detected ten times or more. CDR3 loop: CASAPEAGRYEQYF. Here the CDR3 DNA reads TGTGCCAGCGCCCCTGAGGCGGGACGGTACGAGCAGTACTTC. The chain couples TRBV2 to TRBJ2-7; TRBD2 is a possible D gene (6 bases). V was shortened by 8 bases and J by 4 bases, with 18 bases between the two germline ends. Germline values: CDR1 SNHLY, CDR2 FYNNEI. This CDR3 contains 14 residues.

In this sample, this clonotype turned up many times. This chain uses TRBV28 with TRBJ2-1; D might be TRBD2 (5 bases). Trimming left V 3 bases short and J 0 bases short, with 9 bases between. CDR1 MDHEN and CDR2 SYDVKM come from the germline V gene. This CDR3 has 15 amino acids. This CDR3 is CASSFPGNSYNEQFF. CDR3 in DNA: TGTGCCAGCAGTTTTCCGGGAAACTCCTACAATGAGCAGTTCTTC.